Listed here are 10 T cell receptor beta chains from one sample, sequenced in a study of a mutant IDH1 vaccine in newly diagnosed glioma. The time point here: week 23, last vaccination. Every single dose of the vaccine, 300 ug of mutant IDH1 20-mer peptide, came with topical imiquimod. Antigens for these TCRs are unknown. The method was immunoSEQ multiplex PCR; TCRdb's version includes in-frame clones alone and lacks a portion of them. The sample consists of about 38,000 clones, more than 80% of them appearing once. The source was PBMCs, collected from a glioma patient whose treatment included an IDH1 peptide vaccine. These receptors originate from a man aged 35 to 55 with glioma.

The rearrangement links TRBV5-1 to TRBJ1-2; a possible D gene is TRBD1 (5 bases). The CDR3 has 13 residues. Germline V lookup: CDR1 SGHRS, CDR2 YFSETQ. The V end lost 4 bases, the J end lost 4 bases, and 11 bases lay between the germline ends. The CDR3: CASSKGSSYGYTF. CDR3 DNA: TGCGCCAGCAGCAAGGGGTCAAGCTATGGCTACACCTTC.

The chain joins TRBV6-6 to TRBJ2-7, with D possibly being TRBD2 (5 bases). Germline V gene sequence: CDR1 MNHNY, CDR2 SVGAGI (reference sequence). The CDR3 spans 14 residues. V dropped 4 bases and J dropped 3 bases, with 13 bases sitting between them. In DNA form, the CDR3 reads TGTGCCAGCAGTTCCACCGTTGGAGGCTACGAGCAGTACTTC. This translates into CASSSTVGGYEQYF.

This chain connects TRBV18 to TRBJ2-7, with TRBD2 as a possible D gene (5 bases). The CDR3 totals 14 residues. Germline V CDR1 and CDR2: KGHSH, LQKENI. V was cut by 0 bases and J by 0 bases, with 6 bases left in between. Here the CDR3 reads CASSPPAGSYEQYF. Here the CDR3 DNA reads TGTGCCAGCTCACCACCTGCGGGCTCCTACGAGCAGTACTTC.

The CDR3 nucleotides are TGTGCCAGCAGTTCCCCCCGGCAGGGGAGGAAGACCCAGTACTTC. Protein: CASSSPRQGRKTQYF. The V call is TRBV27, the J call TRBJ2-5, with D perhaps given as TRBD1 or TRBD2 (6 bases each). Looked up from germline, CDR1 is MNHEY and CDR2 is SMNVEV (reference sequence). Trimming stripped 4 bases from V and 6 bases from J, with 18 bases between. The CDR3 runs 15 residues.

The rearrangement uses TRBV18 and TRBJ1-1; D not certain. Per the germline V gene, CDR1 is KGHSH and CDR2 is LQKENI. CDR3 length equals 11 residues. Trimming cost V 3 bases and J 5 bases, with 4 bases left between them. CDR3 bases: TGTGCCAGCTCACCCGGGACTGAAGCTTTCTTT. It is translated as CASSPGTEAFF.

The V gene is TRBV6-5, the J gene TRBJ1-2, with D perhaps TRBD1 (5 bases). Trimming cost V 6 bases and J 7 bases, with 18 bases left between them. CDR1 and CDR2 from the germline V gene are MNHEY and SVGAGI. CDR3 length: 14 residues. The CDR3 loop is CASSPDRGRGGYTF. The CDR3 nucleotides read TGTGCCAGCAGCCCCGACAGAGGGAGGGGTGGCTACACCTTC.

The chain has TRBV11-1 and TRBJ2-3; TRBD1 is a possible D gene (6 bases). The CDR3 loop spans 16 amino acids. Deletions cut 5 bases from V and 0 bases from J, with 15 bases between. Germline V gene lookup returns CDR1 SGHAT and CDR2 FQDESV (reference sequence). The CDR3 is CASSTDRIESTDTQYF. DNA for the CDR3: TGTGCCAGCAGCACCGACAGGATTGAAAGCACAGATACGCAGTATTTT. The full variable domain, with the rest looked up from reference TRBV11-1 and TRBJ2-3, is EAEVAQSPRYKITEKSQAVAFWCDPISGHATLYWYRQILGQGPELLVQFQDESVVDDSQLPKDRFSAERLKGVDSTLKIQPAELGDSAMYLCASSTDRIESTDTQYFGPGTRLTVL.

The J gene is TRBJ2-7, the V gene TRBV19; TRBD1 matches 7 bases. CDR1 LNHDA and CDR2 SQIVND come from the germline V gene (reference sequence). The CDR3 covers 15 residues. V shed 5 bases and J 6 bases; nucleotides not matched to a gene: 13. CDR3 loop: CASSAGTVLTGEQYF. DNA for the CDR3: TGTGCCAGTAGTGCCGGGACAGTGCTAACCGGCGAGCAGTACTTC.

The chain is built from TRBV5-4 and TRBJ2-3; D may be TRBD1 (7 bases). V gave up 4 bases and J gave up 1 base, with 13 bases separating them. Germline CDR1 is SGHNT and CDR2 is YYREEE (reference sequence). The CDR3 loop spans 15 amino acids. CDR3 sequence (DNA): TGTGCCAGCAGCGGCGGGGACAGCCGCACAGATACGCAGTATTTT. This sequence encodes CASSGGDSRTDTQYF.

V is TRBV9 and J is TRBJ1-3; D gene unclear. V was shortened by 3 bases and J by 1 base, with 11 bases between the two germline ends. The CDR3 has 15 residues. Germline V gene data show CDR1 as SGDLS and CDR2 as YYNGEE. CDR3 residues: CASSAEMGSGNTIYF. The DNA of the CDR3 is TGTGCCAGCAGCGCGGAGATGGGATCTGGAAACACCATATATTTT.